What follows describes a single TCR beta chain. The antigen is not known. Researchers prepared the TRB cDNA libraries using 5' RACE with UMI labels. Using the 5' RACE reads, TCRdb records one entry per CDR3 protein without DNA. This table holds approximately 38,000 distinct CDR3 sequences. This specimen comes from a study of CXCR3-negative and CXCR3-positive naive CD8 T cells. Study-wide results and limits: Diversity proved comparably high across both naive subsets and much lower in memory CD8+ cells. Surface CD5 matched across naive subsets, and TRB CDR3 properties served to infer TCR strength. Researchers reported similar TRBV-TRBJ usage in naive CXCR3-negative and CXCR3-positive cells, though memory differed. Researchers report CXCR3 expression partially decreased after cryopreservation, with fresh PBMCs used in most assays.

CDR3 length: 16 residues. In germline, CDR1 is SGHAT, CDR2 FQNNGV. This TCR was sampled from a human donor in good health. Some clones in this sample may be carry-over from other donors' samples. Sequenced input: memory CD8+ T cells from blood. This rearrangement joins TRBV11-2 to TRBJ2-3; TCRdb selects TRBD1, and the lack of DNA leaves this call unchecked. CDR3 residues: CASNLPQGPAMDTQYF.